The rows below give T cell receptor beta chains drawn from one sample of a study of OX40 agonist ivuxolimab in advanced cancers. The method was immunoSEQ multiplex PCR; TCRdb's version includes in-frame clones alone and lacks a portion of them. Altogether some 74,000 clones are present, roughly 90% being singletons, with the ten largest covering roughly 0.98%. The sequences come from CD4+ or CD8+ T cells sorted from blood, collected in a trial of the OX40 agonist ivuxolimab. These receptors all stem from an adult with an advanced solid tumor such as melanoma, head and neck, liver or kidney cancer. Both conserved end residues are trimmed from each CDR3. Part of the rows lack a size; the others show once, few, many or a class for expanded clones.

V	size	J	CDR3
TRBV19	NA	TRBJ2-5	ASSITRGLEDQETQY
TRBV28	NA	TRBJ1-1	ASETGGSNTEAF
TRBV5-1	few	TRBJ2-2	ASSLTTAGELF
TRBV28	once	TRBJ1-3	ASSDSGGNTIY
TRBV28	NA	TRBJ1-1	ASSSSSVYTEAF
TRBV11-2	NA	TRBJ1-4	ASSSNRGGDEKLF
TRBV28	NA	TRBJ1-5	ASSRQGGSNQPQH
TRBV7-9	NA	TRBJ2-5	ASSSPRAQY
TRBV11-3	NA	TRBJ2-5	ASSLGGSQETQY
TRBV2	NA	TRBJ1-4	ASSLRLGEKLF
TRBV5-4	NA	TRBJ2-7	ASSLRFGSSSYEQY
TRBV1	NA	TRBJ1-2	TSRHSLVRKTYGYT
TRBV15	NA	TRBJ1-3	ASGQASGNTIY
TRBV7-3	few	TRBJ1-1	ASSRTGGPNTEAF
TRBV7-2	NA	TRBJ2-7	ASSSTSGSYEQY
TRBV4-1	NA	TRBJ1-5	ASSPDTSYSNQPQH
TRBV4-2	once	TRBJ2-3	ASSQQTSGEYTDTQY
TRBV7-2	NA	TRBJ1-1	ASSLRGVGTTEAF
TRBV7-3	NA	TRBJ2-2	ASSLRGNTGELF
TRBV6-6	NA	TRBJ2-7	ASSFGTSGYEQY
TRBV10-3	NA	TRBJ2-5	AISETSAGETQY
TRBV18	many	TRBJ2-7	ASSPGLEYEQY